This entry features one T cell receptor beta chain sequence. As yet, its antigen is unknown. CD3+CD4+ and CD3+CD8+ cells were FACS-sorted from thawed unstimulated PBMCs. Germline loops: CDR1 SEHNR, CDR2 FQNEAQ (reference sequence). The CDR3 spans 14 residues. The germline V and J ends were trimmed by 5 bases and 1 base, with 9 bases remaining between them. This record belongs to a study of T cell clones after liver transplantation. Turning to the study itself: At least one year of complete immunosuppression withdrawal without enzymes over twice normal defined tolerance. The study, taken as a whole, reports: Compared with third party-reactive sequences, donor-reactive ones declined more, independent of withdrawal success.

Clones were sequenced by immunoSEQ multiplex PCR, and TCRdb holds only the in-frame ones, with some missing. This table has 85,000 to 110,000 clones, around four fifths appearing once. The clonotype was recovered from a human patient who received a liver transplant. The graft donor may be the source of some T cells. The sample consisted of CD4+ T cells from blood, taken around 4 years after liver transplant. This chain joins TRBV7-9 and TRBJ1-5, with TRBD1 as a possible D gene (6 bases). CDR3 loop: CASSLDRSNQPQHF. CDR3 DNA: TGTGCCAGCAGCCTAGACAGGAGCAATCAGCCCCAGCATTTT.